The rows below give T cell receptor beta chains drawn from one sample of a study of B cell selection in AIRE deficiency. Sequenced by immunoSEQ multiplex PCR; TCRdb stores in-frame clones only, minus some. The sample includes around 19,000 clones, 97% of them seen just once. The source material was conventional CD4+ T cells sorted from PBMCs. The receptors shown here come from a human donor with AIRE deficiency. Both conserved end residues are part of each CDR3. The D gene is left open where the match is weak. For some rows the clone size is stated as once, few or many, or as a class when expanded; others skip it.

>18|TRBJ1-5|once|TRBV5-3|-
TGTGCCAGAACCTCTAAGCCCGTAACAGGGTACGGCAATCAGCCCCAGCATTTT
CARTSKPVTGYGNQPQHF
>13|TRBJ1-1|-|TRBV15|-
TGTGCCACCAGCAGAGCTGGGACTCTTCCTCCTTTCTTT
CATSRAGTLPPFF
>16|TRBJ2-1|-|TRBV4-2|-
TGTGCCAGCAGCCAAGAGGTCGGGAAGTCCTACAATGAGCAGTTCTTC
CASSQEVGKSYNEQFF
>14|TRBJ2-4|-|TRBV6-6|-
TGTGCCAGCAGTTGGGGGGGCGAGAAAAACATTCAGTACTTC
CASSWGGEKNIQYF
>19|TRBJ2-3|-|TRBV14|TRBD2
TGTGCCAGCAGCCAAGCGGGAGCTAGCGGGAGGGCCGGTGAAGATACGCAGTATTTT
CASSQAGASGRAGEDTQYF
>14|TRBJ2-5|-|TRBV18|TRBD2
TGTGCCAGCTCACTTGGACTAGGGGCAGAGACCCAGTACTTC
CASSLGLGAETQYF
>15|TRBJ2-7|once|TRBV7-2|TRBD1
TGTGCCAGCAGCTTAGGCGGACAGGGGGCCTACGAGCAGTACTTC
CASSLGGQGAYEQYF
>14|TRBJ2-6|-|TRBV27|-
TGTGCCAGCAGCGGACAATCTGGGGCCAACGTCCTGACTTTC
CASSGQSGANVLTF
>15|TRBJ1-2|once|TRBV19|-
TGTGCCAGTAGTATAGTCGGGGGGATCCTCTATGGCTACACCTTC
CASSIVGGILYGYTF
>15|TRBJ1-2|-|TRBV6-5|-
TGTGCCAGCAGTTACCAACAGGGAGGGAACTATGGCTACACCTTC
CASSYQQGGNYGYTF
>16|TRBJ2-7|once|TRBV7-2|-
TGTGCCAGCAGTAAAGGGGGAGGAGGGGTCGCCTACGAGCAGTACTTC
CASSKGGGGVAYEQYF
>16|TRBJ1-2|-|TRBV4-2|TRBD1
TGTGCCAGCAGCCAACACCAAGGGGGCGGTGGCTATGGCTACACCTTC
CASSQHQGGGGYGYTF
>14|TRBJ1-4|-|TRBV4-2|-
TGTGCCAGCAGCCCGCGGACGGTAAATGAAAAACTGTTTTTT
CASSPRTVNEKLFF
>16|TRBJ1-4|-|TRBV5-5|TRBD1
TGTGCCAGCAGCCGAGCAGGGGGTGCAACTAATGAAAAACTGTTTTTT
CASSRAGGATNEKLFF
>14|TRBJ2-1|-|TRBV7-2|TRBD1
TGTGCCAGCAGCTTACAGGGGGTAAACAATGAGCAGTTCTTC
CASSLQGVNNEQFF
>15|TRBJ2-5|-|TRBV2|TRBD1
TGTGCCAGCAGTGCCCGGACAGGGCATCAAGAGACCCAGTACTTC
CASSARTGHQETQYF
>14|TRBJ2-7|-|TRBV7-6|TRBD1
TGTGCCAGCAGCTCTCCGGGACAGGGGGGCGAGCAGTACTTC
CASSSPGQGGEQYF
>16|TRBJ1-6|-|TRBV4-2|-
TGTGCCAGCAGCCAAGCCGGGGACTCGGGAAATTCACCCCTCCACTTT
CASSQAGDSGNSPLHF
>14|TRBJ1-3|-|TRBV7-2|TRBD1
TGTGCCAGCAGCAACGACAGGGGTGGAAACACCATATATTTT
CASSNDRGGNTIYF
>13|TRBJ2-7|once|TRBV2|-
TGTGCCGGCTCGGACAGGGAGGGCTACGAGCAGTACTTC
CAGSDREGYEQYF
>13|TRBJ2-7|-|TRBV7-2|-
TGTGCCAGCAGCTCGGACTCTGCCTACGAGCAGTACTTC
CASSSDSAYEQYF
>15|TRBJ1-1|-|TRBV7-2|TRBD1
TGTGCCAGCAGCTGGGGGACAGGGATGAACACTGAAGCTTTCTTT
CASSWGTGMNTEAFF
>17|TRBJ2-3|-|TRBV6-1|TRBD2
TGTGCCAGCAGTGATTTTGCGCGGGGGGGCCGAACAGATACGCAGTATTTT
CASSDFARGGRTDTQYF
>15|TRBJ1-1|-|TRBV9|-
TGTGCCAGCAGCCCTCAACAAGCCCTGGGGACTGAAGCTTTCTTT
CASSPQQALGTEAFF
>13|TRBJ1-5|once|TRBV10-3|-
TGTGCCAGCAGTTGGGATCAGGATCAGCCCCAGCATTTT
CASSWDQDQPQHF
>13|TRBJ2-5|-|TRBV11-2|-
TGTGCCAGCAGCTTAGTGACCGGGGGGACCCAGTACTTC
CASSLVTGGTQYF
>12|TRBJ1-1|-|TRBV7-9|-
TGTGCCAGCAGCCCACAGCCCATCGAAGCTTTCTTT
CASSPQPIEAFF
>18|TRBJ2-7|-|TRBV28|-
TGTGCCAGCAGTTCCCAAGGAGGGTGGAAGGGGCCCCCCTTCGAGCAGTACTTC
CASSSQGGWKGPPFEQYF
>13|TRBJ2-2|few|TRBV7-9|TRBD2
TGTGCCAGCAGCTTCACTAGCGGCGGGGAGCTGTTTTTT
CASSFTSGGELFF
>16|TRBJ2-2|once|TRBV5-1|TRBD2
TGCGCCAGCAGCATGGGACTAGCGGGAGCGACCGGGGAGCTGTTTTTT
CASSMGLAGATGELFF